Presented here are 22 T cell receptor beta chains from one specimen sequenced in a study of patients and donors after allogeneic stem cell transplantation. Using its own MiXCR run on the RT-PCR reads, TCRdb lists one record per CDR3 protein. The repertoire holds fewer than 200,000 distinct CDR3 sequences, about 30% seen once, with approximately 3% in the top ten. The specimen sequenced was blood, either unsorted or a sorted T cell fraction (not recorded which). Every receptor here comes from a human donor who was either an allogeneic HSCT recipient or a stem cell or donor lymphocyte infusion donor (not recorded which). It is not recorded whose cells these are; they may come from a transplant donor.

This clonotype has only a few counts. The rearrangement links TRBV4-1 to TRBJ2-7; no definite D call. CDR3 length equals 14 residues. Deletions cut 6 bases from V and 1 base from J, with 13 bases between. Germline CDR1 and CDR2: MGHRA and YSYEKL. This chain's CDR3 is CASSYVGRSYEQYF. In DNA form, the CDR3 reads TGCGCCAGCAGTTACGTCGGGCGTTCCTACGAGCAGTACTTC.

This clonotype was seen a few times. The J gene is TRBJ1-6, the V gene TRBV28, with 7 positions matching TRBD1. The V gene's germline CDR1 is MDHEN and CDR2 SYDVKM. The V and J ends lost 5 bases and 6 bases, in that order; junction bases with no gene match: 10. The length of the CDR3 is 16 residues. The CDR3 nucleotides read TGTGCCAGCAGTACCCGACAGGGTCGGCGTAATTCACCCCTCCACTTT. Translating it yields CASSTRQGRRNSPLHF.

This clonotype showed up just a few times. The rearrangement joins TRBV28 to TRBJ1-5; 9 bases map to TRBD1. The V and J ends lost 5 bases and 3 bases, in that order; junction bases with no gene match: 8. Germline lookup yields CDR1 MDHEN and CDR2 SYDVKM. CDR3 length: 16 residues. The CDR3 loop reads CASSTPDRGLNQPQHF. The CDR3 coding sequence is TGTGCCAGCAGTACTCCGGACAGGGGTCTCAATCAGCCCCAGCATTTT.

In its sample, this clonotype was seen a few times. This chain connects TRBV20-1 to TRBJ2-3; TRBD2 agrees at 14 bases. With V trimmed by 0 bases and J by 6 bases, 5 bases remained unmatched. Germline CDR1 reads DFQATT; CDR2 reads SNEGSKA (reference sequence). The CDR3 runs 16 residues. The CDR3 DNA follows: TGCAGTGCTAGAGACCCGAGGACTAGCGGGAGGGATACGCAGTATTTT. It translates to CSARDPRTSGRDTQYF.

The chain is built from TRBV28 and TRBJ1-4; unclear D gene. Trimming removed 3 bases at V and 2 bases at J, with 7 bases between. CDR3 length: 14 residues. Germline V gene lookup returns CDR1 MDHEN and CDR2 SYDVKM. The CDR3 bases are TGTGCCAGCAGTTTTGGGGAGACTAATGAAAAACTGTTTTTT. It yields the protein CASSFGETNEKLFF.

V gene TRBV1 combines with J gene TRBJ2-1. TRBV1 is marked as a pseudogene. The CDR3 extends over 15 amino acids. The CDR3 bases are TGCACCAGCAGCCAAGGGGCTAGCTCCTACAATGAGCAGTTCTTC. Translating gives CTSSQGASSYNEQFF.

As concerns this clonotype: This may be a read error: a much more frequent sequence differs by one nucleotide. The V and J genes are TRBV5-5 and TRBJ2-1, with D unresolved. Germline V gene data show CDR1 as SGHKS and CDR2 as YYEKEE (reference sequence). The CDR3 is made up of 10 amino acids. CDR3 coding DNA: TGTGCCAGCAGCTACCATGAGCAGTTCTTC. Translating gives CASSYHEQFF.

This chain joins TRBV5-5 and TRBJ1-1; 8 nucleotides match TRBD1. The CDR3 runs to 16 residues. The trim removed 4 bases at V and 5 bases at J, leaving 13 bases unmatched. Germline CDR1 and CDR2: SGHKS and YYEKEE (reference sequence). This CDR3 is CASSPSSGGSWTEAFF. CDR3 DNA: TGTGCCAGCAGCCCCTCGTCAGGGGGCTCTTGGACTGAAGCTTTCTTT.

The sample holds a few counts of this clonotype. This chain connects TRBV6-2 or TRBV6-3 to TRBJ1-1; D is undetermined. Trimming removed 10 bases from V and 2 bases from J, with 11 bases in between. The CDR3 sequence is 12 residues long. Germline V gene data show CDR1 as MNHEY and CDR2 as SVGEGT. The CDR3: CATGRPNTEAFF. DNA of the CDR3: TGTGCCACTGGACGCCCTAACACTGAAGCTTTCTTT.

V gene TRBV6-2 or TRBV6-3 combines with J gene TRBJ2-7; 14 bases are shared with TRBD2. The CDR3 runs 18 residues. Per the germline V gene, CDR1 is MNHEY and CDR2 is SVGEGT. V was pared by 1 base and J by 1 base, with 6 bases of the junction left unmatched. CDR3 sequence reads: CASSYWGLAGDKSYEQYF. CDR3 sequence (DNA): TGTGCCAGCAGTTACTGGGGACTAGCGGGAGACAAATCCTACGAGCAGTACTTC.

V and J are TRBV27 and TRBJ1-2, with D possibly being TRBD1 (5 bases). The ends were cut back, 5 bases at V and 5 bases at J, with 24 bases in the middle. This CDR3 is 17 amino acids long. Germline V gives CDR1 MNHEY, CDR2 SMNVEV (reference sequence). The CDR3 DNA sequence: TGTGCCAGCAGTGCTACTCCCCTGGGACGCAAACCTTATGGCTACACCTTC. Residues: CASSATPLGRKPYGYTF.

Ten or more counts support this clonotype. The V gene is TRBV20-1, the J gene TRBJ1-5; D is possibly TRBD1 (6 bases). CDR1 DFQATT and CDR2 SNEGSKA come from the germline V gene (reference sequence). V lost 5 bases to trimming and J lost 0 bases, with 14 bases between them. The CDR3 sequence is 15 residues long. DNA for the CDR3: TGCAGTGCTTCCGGGACAACTTTTAGCAATCAGCCCCAGCATTTT. As protein: CSASGTTFSNQPQHF.

In this sample, this clonotype turned up a few times. The chain uses TRBV4-2 and TRBJ1-4; the D is unclear. In germline, CDR1 is LGHNA, CDR2 YNFKEQ. Trimming left V 1 base short and J 0 bases short, with 6 bases between. The CDR3 contains 15 residues. The CDR3 loop is CASSQGFATNEKLFF. The CDR3 region has the DNA TGTGCCAGCAGCCAAGGGTTTGCAACTAATGAAAAACTGTTTTTT.

This clonotype was detected once. This chain connects TRBV7-6 to TRBJ2-2; unclear D gene. In germline, CDR1 is SGHVS, CDR2 FNYEAQ. V was cut by 6 bases and J by 5 bases, with 16 bases left in between. This CDR3 has 15 amino acids. The CDR3 nucleotides read TGTGCCAGCAGTAAATCTACCTCCATGACCGGGGAGCTGTTTTTT. Protein sequence: CASSKSTSMTGELFF.

The genes are TRBV5-1 and TRBJ2-5, with TRBD2 identical over 9 bases. The CDR3 contains 15 residues. The trim removed 4 bases at V and 5 bases at J, leaving 9 bases unmatched. Per germline, CDR1 SGHRS and CDR2 YFSETQ. The CDR3 loop is CASSTLTSGEETQYF. The CDR3 DNA reads as TGCGCCAGCAGCACGCTGACTAGCGGAGAGGAGACCCAGTACTTC.

The chain employs TRBV5-1 and TRBJ2-1, with TRBD2 matching over 14 bases. V lost 6 bases and J lost 4; bases outside the gene matches: 9. The CDR3 is 17 amino acids. CDR1 is SGHRS and CDR2 is YFSETQ in the germline V gene. The CDR3 is CASTPGLAGAGYNEQFF. CDR3 in DNA: TGCGCCAGCACCCCGGGACTAGCGGGAGCGGGGTACAATGAGCAGTTCTTC.

The chain employs TRBV5-1 and TRBJ2-1, with D perhaps TRBD1 or TRBD2 (5 bases each). The length of the CDR3 is 17 residues. CDR1 and CDR2 from the germline V gene are SGHRS and YFSETQ. Trimming took off 2 bases at V and 5 bases at J, with 20 bases between the two ends. The CDR3 reads CASSFKPGAWTDNEQFF. CDR3 nucleotide sequence: TGCGCCAGCAGCTTCAAACCCGGGGCCTGGACGGACAATGAGCAGTTCTTC.

The V and J genes are TRBV20-1 and TRBJ2-7; 12 bases are a match to TRBD2. Germline CDR1 DFQATT, CDR2 SNEGSKA (reference sequence). J was trimmed by 1 base and V by 6 bases; bases with no gene match: 7. This CDR3 has 15 residues. The CDR3: CSASGLAGGSYEQYF. The CDR3 nucleotides read TGCAGTGCCTCGGGACTAGCGGGCGGGTCCTACGAGCAGTACTTC.

This clonotype has just a few counts. The V call is TRBV10-3, the J call TRBJ1-1; a possible D gene is TRBD1 (6 bases). Per the germline V gene, CDR1 is ENHRY and CDR2 is SYGVKD. The CDR3 loop spans 12 amino acids. Between the trimmed V and J ends, which lost 5 bases and 6 bases, there was a span of 10 bases. Written as DNA, the CDR3 is TGTGCCATCAGTTCAAGGGGGGCTGAAGCTTTCTTT. This encodes CAISSRGAEAFF.

The chain carries TRBV12-3 or TRBV12-4 and TRBJ2-5; D unresolved. The germline V and J ends were trimmed by 5 bases and 2 bases, with 9 bases remaining between them. CDR3 length: 13 residues. CDR3: CASSARSQETQYF. The CDR3 DNA reads TGTGCCAGCAGTGCTAGGTCACAAGAGACCCAGTACTTC.

This clonotype has just one count. V is TRBV12-3 or TRBV12-4 and J is TRBJ2-1; D gene uncertain. The CDR3 has 14 residues. V dropped 1 base and J dropped 5 bases, with 9 bases sitting between them. CDR3: CASSLEDGDNEQFF. In DNA, the CDR3 is TGTGCCAGCAGTTTAGAGGACGGTGACAATGAGCAGTTCTTC.

The chain recombines TRBV7-8 with TRBJ1-2; 11 nucleotides align to TRBD1. V shed 7 bases, J shed 7 bases, and the junction held 11 bases outside the gene matches. The CDR3 contains 15 residues. CDR1 and CDR2 from the germline V gene are SGHVS and FQNEAQ. CDR3 loop: CASTPSDRGQVGYTF. The CDR3 bases are TGTGCCAGCACCCCCTCGGACAGGGGGCAGGTTGGCTACACCTTC.